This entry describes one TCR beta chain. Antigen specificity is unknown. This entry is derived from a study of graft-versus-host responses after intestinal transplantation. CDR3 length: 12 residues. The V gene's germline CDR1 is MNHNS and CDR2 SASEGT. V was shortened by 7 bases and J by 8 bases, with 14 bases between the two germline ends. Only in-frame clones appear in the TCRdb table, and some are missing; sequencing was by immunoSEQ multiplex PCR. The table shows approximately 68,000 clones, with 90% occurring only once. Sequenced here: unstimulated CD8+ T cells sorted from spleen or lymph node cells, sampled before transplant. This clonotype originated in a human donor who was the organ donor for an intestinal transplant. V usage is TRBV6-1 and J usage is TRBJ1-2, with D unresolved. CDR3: CASIPAGRGYTF. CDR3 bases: TGTGCCAGCATTCCAGCAGGTCGGGGCTACACCTTC.